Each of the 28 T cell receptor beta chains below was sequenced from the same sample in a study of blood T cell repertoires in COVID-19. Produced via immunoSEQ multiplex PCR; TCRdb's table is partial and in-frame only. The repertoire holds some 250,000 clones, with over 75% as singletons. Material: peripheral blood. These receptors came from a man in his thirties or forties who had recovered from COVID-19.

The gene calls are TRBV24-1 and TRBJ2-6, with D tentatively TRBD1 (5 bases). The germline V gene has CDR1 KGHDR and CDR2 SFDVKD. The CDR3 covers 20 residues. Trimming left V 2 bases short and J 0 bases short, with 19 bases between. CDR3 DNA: TGTGCCACCAGTGATTCGGTCGCCCTTGACAGACACTCTGGGGCCAACGTCCTGACTTTC. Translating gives CATSDSVALDRHSGANVLTF.

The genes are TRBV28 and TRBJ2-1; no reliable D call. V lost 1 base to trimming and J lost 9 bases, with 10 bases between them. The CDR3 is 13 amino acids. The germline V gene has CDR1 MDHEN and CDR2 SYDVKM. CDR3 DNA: TGTGCCAGCAGTTTATTATCCCCTTTTGAGCAGTTCTTC. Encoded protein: CASSLLSPFEQFF.

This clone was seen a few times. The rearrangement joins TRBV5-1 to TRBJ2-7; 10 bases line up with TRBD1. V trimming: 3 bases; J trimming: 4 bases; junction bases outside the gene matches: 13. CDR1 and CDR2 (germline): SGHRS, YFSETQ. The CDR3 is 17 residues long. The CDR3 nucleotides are TGCGCCAGCAGCTCTCTCGGACAGGGGGTAGAGAGGTACGAGCAGTACGTC. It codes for CASSSLGQGVERYEQYV.

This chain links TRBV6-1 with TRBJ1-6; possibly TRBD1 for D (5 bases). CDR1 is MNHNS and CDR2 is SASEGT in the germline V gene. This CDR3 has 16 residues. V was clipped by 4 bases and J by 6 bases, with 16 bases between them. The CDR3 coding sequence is TGTGCCAGCAGTGGCCCCAGGGTGTTCACTAATTCACCCCTCCACTTT. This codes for CASSGPRVFTNSPLHF.

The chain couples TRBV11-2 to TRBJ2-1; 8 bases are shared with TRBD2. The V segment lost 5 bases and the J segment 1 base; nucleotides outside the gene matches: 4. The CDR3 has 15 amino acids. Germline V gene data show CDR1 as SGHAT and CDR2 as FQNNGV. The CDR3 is CASSVSGTSYNEQFF. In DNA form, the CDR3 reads TGTGCCAGCAGCGTTAGCGGGACTTCCTACAATGAGCAGTTCTTC.

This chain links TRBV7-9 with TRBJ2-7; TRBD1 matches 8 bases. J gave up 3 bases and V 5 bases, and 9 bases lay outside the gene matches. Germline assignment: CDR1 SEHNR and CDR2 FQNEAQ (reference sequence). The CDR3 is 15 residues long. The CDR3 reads CASSPDRGRVYEQYF. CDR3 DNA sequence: TGTGCCAGCAGCCCTGACAGGGGTAGGGTCTACGAGCAGTACTTC.

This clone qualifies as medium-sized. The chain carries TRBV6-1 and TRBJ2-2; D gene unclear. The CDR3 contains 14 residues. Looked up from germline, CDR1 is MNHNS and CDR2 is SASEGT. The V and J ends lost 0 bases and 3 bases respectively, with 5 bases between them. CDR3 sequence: CASSEAADTGELFF. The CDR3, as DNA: TGTGCCAGCAGTGAAGCGGCCGACACCGGGGAGCTGTTTTTT.

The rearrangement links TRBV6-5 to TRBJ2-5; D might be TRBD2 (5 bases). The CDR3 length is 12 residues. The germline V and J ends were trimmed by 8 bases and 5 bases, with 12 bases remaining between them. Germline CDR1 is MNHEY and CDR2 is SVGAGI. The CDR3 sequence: CASGTSRETQYF. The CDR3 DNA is TGTGCCAGCGGTACTAGTCGGGAGACCCAGTACTTC.

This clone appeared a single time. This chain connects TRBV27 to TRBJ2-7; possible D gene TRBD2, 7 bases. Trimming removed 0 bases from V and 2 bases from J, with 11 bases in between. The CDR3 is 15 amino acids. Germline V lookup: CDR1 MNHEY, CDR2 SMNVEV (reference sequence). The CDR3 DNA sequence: TGTGCCAGCAGTTTATCGCGGGGGCTTGCCTACGAGCAGTACTTC. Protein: CASSLSRGLAYEQYF.

The CDR3 nucleotides are TGTGCCGGCTGGGGAGCCGGGGATTCACCCCTCCACTTT. Translated, it gives CAGWGAGDSPLHF. V gene TRBV2 combines with J gene TRBJ1-6, with D unclear. Per germline, CDR1 SNHLY and CDR2 FYNNEI. V gave up 11 bases and J gave up 8 bases, with 16 bases separating them. The CDR3 is 13 residues long.

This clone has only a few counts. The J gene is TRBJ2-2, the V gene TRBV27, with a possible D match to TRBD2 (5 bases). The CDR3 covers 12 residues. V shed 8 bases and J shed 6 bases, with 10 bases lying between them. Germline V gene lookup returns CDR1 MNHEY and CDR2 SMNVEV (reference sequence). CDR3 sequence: CASHGVAGELFF. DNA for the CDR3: TGTGCCAGCCACGGGGTGGCCGGGGAGCTGTTTTTT.

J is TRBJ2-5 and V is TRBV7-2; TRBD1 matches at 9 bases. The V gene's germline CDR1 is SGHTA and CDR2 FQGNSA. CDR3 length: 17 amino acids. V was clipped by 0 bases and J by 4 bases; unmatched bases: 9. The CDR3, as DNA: TGTGCCAGCAGCTTAGCCCGGGACAGGGTCGGAGGAGAGACCCAGTACTTC. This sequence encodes CASSLARDRVGGETQYF.

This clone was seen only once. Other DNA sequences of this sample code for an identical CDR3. The CDR3 loop is CASSLLAGGQETQYF. CDR3 DNA: TGTGCCAGCAGCTTACTAGCGGGGGGGCAAGAGACCCAGTACTTC. The chain employs TRBV7-9 and TRBJ2-5; TRBD2 matches 12 bases. J was trimmed by 2 bases and V by 2 bases; bases with no gene match: 0. This CDR3 is built from 15 residues. The V gene's germline CDR1 is SEHNR and CDR2 FQNEAQ (reference sequence). The full variable domain, rest sourced from reference TRBV7-9 and TRBJ2-5, is DTGVSQNPRHKITKRGQNVTFRCDPISEHNRLYWYRQTLGQGPEFLTYFQNEAQLEKSRLLSDRFSAERPKGSFSTLEIQRTEQGDSAMYLCASSLLAGGQETQYFGPGTRLLVL.

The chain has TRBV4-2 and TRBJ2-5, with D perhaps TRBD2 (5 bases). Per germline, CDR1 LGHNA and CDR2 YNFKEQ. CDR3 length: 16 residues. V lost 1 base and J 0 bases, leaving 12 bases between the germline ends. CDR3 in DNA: TGTGCCAGCAGCCAAGCGGGCGGCGGGTACCAAGAGACCCAGTACTTC. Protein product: CASSQAGGGYQETQYF.

The CDR3 bases are TGTGCCAGCAGCACCGCTTTCGGGACAGGGGAGACCCAGTACTTC. Its protein product is CASSTAFGTGETQYF. The gene calls are TRBV9 and TRBJ2-5; 9 positions match TRBD1. Germline CDR1 and CDR2: SGDLS and YYNGEE. There are 15 residues in the CDR3. V shed 4 bases and J 5 bases; nucleotides not matched to a gene: 9. Variable domain in full (rest from reference TRBV9 and TRBJ2-5): DSGVTQTPKHLITATGQRVTLRCSPRSGDLSVYWYQQSLDQGLQFLIQYYNGEERAKGNILERFSAQQFPDLHSELNLSSLELGDSALYFCASSTAFGTGETQYFGPGTRLLVL.

CDR3 residues: CASSDRTVYGYTF. In DNA, the CDR3 is TGTGCCAGCAGCGATAGGACAGTCTATGGCTACACCTTC. The rearrangement joins TRBV9 to TRBJ1-2; tentative D call: TRBD1 (6 bases). The CDR3 is 13 residues long. From germline, CDR1 is SGDLS and CDR2 YYNGEE. V was cut by 3 bases and J by 4 bases, with 10 bases left in between.

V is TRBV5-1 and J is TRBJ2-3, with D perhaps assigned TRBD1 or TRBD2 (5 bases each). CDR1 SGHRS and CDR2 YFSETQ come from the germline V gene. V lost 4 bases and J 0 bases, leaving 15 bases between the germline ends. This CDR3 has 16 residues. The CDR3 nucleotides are TGCGCCAGCAGCCTGGGGCGGGTCACTAGCACAGATACGCAGTATTTT. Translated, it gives CASSLGRVTSTDTQYF.

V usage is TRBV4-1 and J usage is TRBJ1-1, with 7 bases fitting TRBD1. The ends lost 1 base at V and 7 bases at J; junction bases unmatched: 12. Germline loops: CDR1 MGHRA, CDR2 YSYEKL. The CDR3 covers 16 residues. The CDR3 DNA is TGCGCCAGCAGCCAAGTCGGGACAGCGTCCCGTGATGAAGCTTTCTTT. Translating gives CASSQVGTASRDEAFF.

CDR3 DNA: TGTGCCAGCAGCTTACAGGGGGGCAATGAGCAGTTCTTC. Encoded protein: CASSLQGGNEQFF. The chain employs TRBV7-9 and TRBJ2-1; weak D call: TRBD1 (7 bases). Germline V gene data show CDR1 as SEHNR and CDR2 as FQNEAQ (reference sequence). Trimming stripped 2 bases from V and 6 bases from J, with 8 bases between. There are 13 residues in the CDR3.

CDR3 sequence (DNA): TGTGCCAGCAGCCCCCCTGGGGCGTCCTACAATGAGCAGTTCTTC. Translation gives CASSPPGASYNEQFF. This rearrangement joins TRBV7-9 to TRBJ2-1; D perhaps matches TRBD1 (5 bases). This CDR3 contains 15 residues. Germline CDR1 SEHNR, CDR2 FQNEAQ (reference sequence). Trimming shortened V by 5 bases and J by 1 base, and 12 bases separated the two germline ends.

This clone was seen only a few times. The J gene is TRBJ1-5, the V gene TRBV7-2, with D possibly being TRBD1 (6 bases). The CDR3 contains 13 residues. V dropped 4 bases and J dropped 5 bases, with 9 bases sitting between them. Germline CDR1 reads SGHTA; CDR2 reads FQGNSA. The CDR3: CASSYNRDQPQHF. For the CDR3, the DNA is TGTGCCAGCAGCTACAACAGGGATCAGCCCCAGCATTTT.

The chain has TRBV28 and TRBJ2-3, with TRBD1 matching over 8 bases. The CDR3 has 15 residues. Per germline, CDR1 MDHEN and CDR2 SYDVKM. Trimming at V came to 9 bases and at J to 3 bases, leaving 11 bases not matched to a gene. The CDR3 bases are TGTGCCAGTTCTCCCCGACAGGGGCGGACAGATACGCAGTATTTT. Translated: CASSPRQGRTDTQYF.

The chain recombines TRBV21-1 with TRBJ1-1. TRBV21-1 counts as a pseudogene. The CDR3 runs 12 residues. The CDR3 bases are TGTGCCAGCAGCAAGTGGAGACGTGAAGCTTTCTTT. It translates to CASSKWRREAFF.

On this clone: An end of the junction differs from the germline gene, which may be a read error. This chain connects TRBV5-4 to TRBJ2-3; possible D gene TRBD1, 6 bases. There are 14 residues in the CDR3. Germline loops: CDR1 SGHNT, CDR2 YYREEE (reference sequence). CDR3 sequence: CASSPESDSLRSLF. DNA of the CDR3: TGTGCCAGCAGCCCAGAATCGGACAGCCTCCGTTCCCTTTTT.

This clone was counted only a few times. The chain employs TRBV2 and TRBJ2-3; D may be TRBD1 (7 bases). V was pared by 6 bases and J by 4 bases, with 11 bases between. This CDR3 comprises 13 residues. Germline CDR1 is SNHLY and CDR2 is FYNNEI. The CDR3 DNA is TGTGCCAGCAGGCAGGGGGGATCAGATACGCAGTATTTT. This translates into CASRQGGSDTQYF.

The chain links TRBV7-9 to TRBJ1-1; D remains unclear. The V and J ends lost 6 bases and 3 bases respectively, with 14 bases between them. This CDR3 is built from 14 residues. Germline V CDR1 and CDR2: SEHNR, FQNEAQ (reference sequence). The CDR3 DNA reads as TGTGCCAGCAGACTTTCCGGAGGTTACACTGAAGCTTTCTTT. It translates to CASRLSGGYTEAFF. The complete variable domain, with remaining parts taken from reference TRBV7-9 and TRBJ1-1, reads DTGVSQNPRHKITKRGQNVTFRCDPISEHNRLYWYRQTLGQGPEFLTYFQNEAQLEKSRLLSDRFSAERPKGSFSTLEIQRTEQGDSAMYLCASRLSGGYTEAFFGQGTRLTVV.

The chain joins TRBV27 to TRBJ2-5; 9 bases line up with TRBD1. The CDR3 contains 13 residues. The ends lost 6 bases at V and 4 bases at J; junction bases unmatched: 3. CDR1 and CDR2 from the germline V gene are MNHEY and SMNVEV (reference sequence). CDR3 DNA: TGTGCCAGCAGGCTGACAGGGGGAGAGACCCAGTACTTC. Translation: CASRLTGGETQYF.

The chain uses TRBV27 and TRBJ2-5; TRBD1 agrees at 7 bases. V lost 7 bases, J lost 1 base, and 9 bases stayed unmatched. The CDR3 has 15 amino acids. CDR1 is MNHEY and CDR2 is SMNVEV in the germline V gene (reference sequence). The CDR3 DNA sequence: TGTGCCAGCAAAAATAGACAGGGTCCCCAAGAGACCCAGTACTTC. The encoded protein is CASKNRQGPQETQYF.